Following are 22 T cell receptor beta chains from one sample sequenced in a study of blood T cell repertoires in COVID-19. The protocol was immunoSEQ multiplex PCR, while the TCRdb copy is restricted to in-frame clones and leaves out a portion. The table has a few hundred thousand clones, less than 90% seen once; the top ten hold more than 1.5%. The material sequenced was peripheral blood. Source of these receptors: a woman in her thirties or forties who had recovered from COVID-19.

The rearrangement uses TRBV2 and TRBJ1-3, with TRBD1 identical over 9 bases. This CDR3 is 14 amino acids long. Unmatched junction bases numbered 5, after V lost 10 bases and J lost 1 base. Germline V CDR1 and CDR2: SNHLY, FYNNEI. The CDR3 bases are TGTGCCACTCCCGGGACAGGGTCTGGAAACACCATATATTTT. It yields the protein CATPGTGSGNTIYF.

The genes are TRBV5-1 and TRBJ2-1, with D perhaps matching TRBD2 (6 bases). This CDR3 spans 15 amino acids. Germline V gene sequence: CDR1 SGHRS, CDR2 YFSETQ. The V end was cut by 1 base, the J end by 2 bases, with 10 bases between. CDR3 in DNA: TGCGCCAGCAGCTTGTCCGGGGGTGCCTACAATGAGCAGTTCTTC. This sequence encodes CASSLSGGAYNEQFF. Full variable domain (rest looked up from reference TRBV5-1 and TRBJ2-1): KAGVTQTPRYLIKTRGQQVTLSCSPISGHRSVSWYQQTPGQGLQFLFEYFSETQRNKGNFPGRFSGRQFSNSRSEMNVSTLELGDSALYLCASSLSGGAYNEQFFGPGTRLTVL.

The chain employs TRBV28 and TRBJ2-5; TRBD1 aligns across 10 bases. Germline CDR1 and CDR2: MDHEN and SYDVKM. J was trimmed by 7 bases and V by 8 bases; bases with no gene match: 7. The CDR3 is 13 residues long. Written as DNA, the CDR3 is TGTGCCAGCGGCAGACAGGGGGCCGGGACCCAGTACTTC. This gives the protein CASGRQGAGTQYF.

Notes on this clone: Other DNA sequences of this sample code for an identical CDR3. This sequence joins TRBV4-1 and TRBJ1-1; 9 bases agree with TRBD1. After removal of 3 bases from V and 1 base from J, the junction contained 0 bases not matched to a gene. CDR1 and CDR2 (germline): MGHRA, YSYEKL. The CDR3 length is 14 residues. The CDR3 sequence: CASSQGQGNTEAFF. The CDR3 DNA reads TGCGCCAGCAGCCAGGGACAGGGGAACACTGAAGCTTTCTTT.

This rearrangement joins TRBV27 to TRBJ1-2; D remains unclear. The CDR3 is made up of 16 amino acids. Germline CDR1 is MNHEY and CDR2 is SMNVEV (reference sequence). Trimming stripped 5 bases from V and 5 bases from J, with 21 bases between. The CDR3 sequence: CASSPMAAPSAYGYTF. The CDR3 DNA sequence: TGTGCCAGCAGTCCTATGGCGGCTCCCTCGGCTTATGGCTACACCTTC.

The chain joins TRBV2 to TRBJ2-5; D not resolved. The ends were cut back, 1 base at V and 2 bases at J, with 8 bases in the middle. Germline V lookup: CDR1 SNHLY, CDR2 FYNNEI. The length of the CDR3 is 14 residues. CDR3 sequence (DNA): TGTGCCAGCAGTGAAGGTTCTTCTCAAGAGACCCAGTACTTC. Translated, it gives CASSEGSSQETQYF.

V and J are TRBV3-1 (or the pseudogene TRBV3-2) and TRBJ1-3; possibly TRBD1 for D (5 bases). Deletions cut 4 bases from V and 4 bases from J, with 17 bases between. Germline loops: CDR1 LGHDT, CDR2 YNNKEL (reference sequence). The CDR3 length is 16 residues. Here the CDR3 DNA reads TGTGCCAGCAGCCCGTACGTAAGGGGCAGCGGAAACACCATATATTTT. This gives the protein CASSPYVRGSGNTIYF.

The V and J genes are TRBV2 and TRBJ2-1; 11 nucleotides line up with TRBD2. From germline, CDR1 is SNHLY and CDR2 FYNNEI. J gave up 6 bases and V 2 bases, and 3 bases lay outside the gene matches. The CDR3 runs 15 residues. The CDR3 nucleotides read TGTGCCAGCAGTGAATTGCTAGCGGGGGGCAATGAGCAGTTCTTC. Translating it yields CASSELLAGGNEQFF.

The chain joins TRBV5-4 to TRBJ1-1; D call uncertain. V was clipped by 4 bases and J by 0 bases, with 10 bases between them. Germline CDR1 is SGHNT and CDR2 is YYREEE (reference sequence). The CDR3 runs 14 residues. In DNA form, the CDR3 reads TGTGCCAGCAGCCCCGCGGGTATGAACACTGAAGCTTTCTTT. It yields the protein CASSPAGMNTEAFF. The full variable domain, with the rest looked up from reference TRBV5-4 and TRBJ1-1, is ETGVTQSPTHLIKTRGQQVTLRCSSQSGHNTVSWYQQALGQGPQFIFQYYREEENGRGNFPPRFSGLQFPNYSSELNVNALELDDSALYLCASSPAGMNTEAFFGQGTRLTVV.

The chain links TRBV7-2 to TRBJ1-3; D is possibly TRBD1 (6 bases). CDR1 is SGHTA, CDR2 FQGNSA, per germline. Between the trimmed V and J ends, which lost 4 bases and 2 bases, there was a span of 12 bases. This CDR3 is 15 amino acids long. The CDR3 reads CASSSRGSPGNTIYF. In DNA form, the CDR3 reads TGTGCCAGCAGCTCCAGGGGTAGCCCTGGAAACACCATATATTTT.

V gene TRBV20-1 combines with J gene TRBJ1-5; tentative D call: TRBD1 (5 bases). The germline CDR1 and CDR2 sequences are DFQATT and SNEGSKA (reference sequence). The CDR3 totals 13 residues. Trimming left V 5 bases short and J 5 bases short, with 13 bases between. This CDR3 reads CSARGQLDQPQHF. The CDR3 coding sequence is TGCAGTGCTCGTGGACAACTCGATCAGCCCCAGCATTTT.

Regarding this clone: One junction end disagrees with the germline gene, perhaps due to a read error. The chain is built from TRBV5-4 and TRBJ2-3; TRBD2 matches 9 bases. This CDR3 spans 17 amino acids. Germline V CDR1 and CDR2: SGHNT, YYREEE (reference sequence). CDR3 in amino acids: CASRLGRAGGHTDTQYF. The CDR3 nucleotides read TGTGCCAGCAGATTGGGTCGAGCGGGGGGACACACAGATACGCAGTATTTT.

The V and J genes are TRBV28 and TRBJ1-1, with 8 positions matching TRBD1. V lost 5 bases, J lost 6 bases, and 14 bases stayed unmatched. The CDR3 has 16 amino acids. The germline CDR1 and CDR2 sequences are MDHEN and SYDVKM. CDR3 sequence (DNA): TGTGCCAGCAGTCGTGGGGACAGGATCCCAACCTCTGAAGCTTTCTTT. Translating gives CASSRGDRIPTSEAFF.

This clone was seen at least ten times. The V and J genes are TRBV6-4 and TRBJ2-1, with 13 positions matching TRBD2. V shed 3 bases and J 4 bases; nucleotides not matched to a gene: 0. The CDR3 totals 15 residues. The V gene's germline CDR1 is MRHNA and CDR2 SNTAGT. The CDR3 loop is CASSETSGGYNEQFF. The DNA of the CDR3 is TGTGCCAGCAGTGAGACTAGCGGGGGGTACAATGAGCAGTTCTTC.

The chain employs TRBV25-1 and TRBJ2-2; 11 nucleotides agree with TRBD2. CDR3 length equals 15 residues. V lost 7 bases to trimming and J lost 2 bases; unmatched junction nucleotides: 3. Germline V CDR1 and CDR2: MGHDK, SYGVNS. CDR3 region: CASTGTSGNTGELFF. In DNA, the CDR3 is TGTGCCAGCACCGGGACTAGCGGAAACACCGGGGAGCTGTTTTTT.

The gene calls are TRBV19 and TRBJ2-5; TRBD2 aligns across 7 bases. Germline-derived CDR1 and CDR2 are LNHDA and SQIVND (reference sequence). CDR3 length: 14 amino acids. V lost 4 bases, J lost 2 bases, and 4 bases stayed unmatched. CDR3 in DNA: TGTGCCAGTAGTAGGCTAGCGGAGCAAGAGACCCAGTACTTC. Translation: CASSRLAEQETQYF. Together with reference TRBV19 and TRBJ2-5, the CDR3 gives the full variable domain: DGGITQSPKYLFRKEGQNVTLSCEQNLNHDAMYWYRQDPGQGLRLIYYSQIVNDFQKGDIAEGYSVSREKKESFPLTVTSAQKNPTAFYLCASSRLAEQETQYFGPGTRLLVL.

The chain couples TRBV18 to TRBJ1-1; no clear D. There are 12 residues in the CDR3. Trimming left V 2 bases short and J 5 bases short, with 6 bases between. Germline V CDR1 and CDR2: KGHSH, LQKENI. The CDR3 coding sequence is TGTGCCAGCTCACCAATAGCGACTGAAGCTTTCTTT. Protein product: CASSPIATEAFF.

Notes on this clone: Other DNA sequences from this sample encode an identical CDR3 as well. This chain uses TRBV5-1 with TRBJ2-2, with D possibly matching TRBD2 (5 bases). CDR1 and CDR2 from the germline V gene are SGHRS and YFSETQ. The CDR3 covers 13 residues. Trimming stripped 2 bases from V and 5 bases from J, with 7 bases between. The chain's CDR3 is CASSLGSTGELFF. CDR3 in DNA: TGCGCCAGCAGCTTAGGGAGTACCGGGGAGCTGTTTTTT.

The CDR3 region is CASSAGFFGANVLTF. The CDR3, as DNA: TGTGCCAGCAGCGCAGGGTTTTTTGGGGCCAACGTCCTGACTTTC. The rearrangement joins TRBV11-1 to TRBJ2-6, with TRBD1 as a possible D gene (5 bases). The CDR3 loop spans 15 amino acids. Trimming cost V 5 bases and J 3 bases, with 11 bases left between them. Germline V gene data show CDR1 as SGHAT and CDR2 as FQDESV (reference sequence).

A single count supports this clone. This chain links TRBV5-6 with TRBJ1-6; TRBD1 matches at 8 bases. Germline CDR1 is SGHDT and CDR2 is YYEEEE. V gave up 3 bases and J gave up 10 bases; unmatched junction bases: 12. CDR3 length equals 16 residues. The CDR3 sequence: CASSYQQGVVWSPLHF. The CDR3, as DNA: TGTGCCAGCAGCTACCAACAGGGGGTGGTGTGGTCACCCCTCCACTTT.

This sequence joins TRBV4-1 and TRBJ1-4, with D possibly matching TRBD1 (6 bases). The length of the CDR3 is 16 residues. V was cut by 5 bases and J by 12 bases, with 25 bases left in between. Germline assignment: CDR1 MGHRA and CDR2 YSYEKL. CDR3 sequence (DNA): TGCGCCAGCAGCGCGTGGACAGCGGGGTCGATCGTCGAACTGTTTTTT. Translated, it gives CASSAWTAGSIVELFF.

The rearrangement links TRBV7-9 to TRBJ2-3, with 11 bases fitting TRBD1. Looked up from germline, CDR1 is SEHNR and CDR2 is FQNEAQ (reference sequence). The CDR3 covers 17 residues. The ends lost 4 bases at V and 1 base at J; junction bases unmatched: 7. The CDR3 loop is CASSWIPGQGGTDTQYF. In DNA, the CDR3 is TGTGCCAGCAGCTGGATTCCGGGACAGGGGGGCACAGATACGCAGTATTTT.